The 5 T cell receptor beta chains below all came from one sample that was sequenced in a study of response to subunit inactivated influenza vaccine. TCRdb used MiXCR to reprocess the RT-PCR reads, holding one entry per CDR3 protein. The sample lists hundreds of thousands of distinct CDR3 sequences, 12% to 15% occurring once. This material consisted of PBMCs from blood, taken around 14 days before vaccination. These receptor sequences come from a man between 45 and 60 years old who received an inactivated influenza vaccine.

CDR3 nucleotide sequence: TGCAGTGCTTCTAGCGGGGGATCCTACGAGCAGTACTTC. It encodes CSASSGGSYEQYF. V and J are TRBV20-1 and TRBJ2-7; TRBD2 aligns across 10 bases. The CDR3 is 13 amino acids. V was pared by 5 bases and J by 1 base, with 2 bases of the junction left unmatched. Germline V CDR1 and CDR2: DFQATT, SNEGSKA (reference sequence).

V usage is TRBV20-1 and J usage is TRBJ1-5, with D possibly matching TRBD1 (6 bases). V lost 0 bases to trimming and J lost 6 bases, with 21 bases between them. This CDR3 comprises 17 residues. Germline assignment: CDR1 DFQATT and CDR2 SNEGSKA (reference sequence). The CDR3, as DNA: TGCAGTGCTAGAGATCAAGAACGTTTGGGCAGGGGTCAGCCCCAGCATTTT. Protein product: CSARDQERLGRGQPQHF.

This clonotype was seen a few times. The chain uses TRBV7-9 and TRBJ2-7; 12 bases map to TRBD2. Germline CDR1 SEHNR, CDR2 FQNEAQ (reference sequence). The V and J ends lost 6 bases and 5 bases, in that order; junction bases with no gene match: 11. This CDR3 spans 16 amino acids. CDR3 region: CASSHGLAGSRDEQYF. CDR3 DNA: TGTGCCAGCAGTCATGGACTAGCGGGGAGTCGTGACGAGCAGTACTTC.

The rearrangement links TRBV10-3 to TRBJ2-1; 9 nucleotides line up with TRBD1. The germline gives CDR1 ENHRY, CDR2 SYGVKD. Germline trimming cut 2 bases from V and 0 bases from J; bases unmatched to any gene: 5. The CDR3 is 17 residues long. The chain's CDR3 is CAISEPRQGGSYNEQFF. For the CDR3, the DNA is TGTGCCATCAGTGAGCCGAGACAGGGGGGCTCCTACAATGAGCAGTTCTTC.

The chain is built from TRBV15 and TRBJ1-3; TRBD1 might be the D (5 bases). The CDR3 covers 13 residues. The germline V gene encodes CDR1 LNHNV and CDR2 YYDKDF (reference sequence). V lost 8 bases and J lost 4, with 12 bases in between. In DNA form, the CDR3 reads TGTGCCACCGGAAAAGGGGCCGGAAACACCATATATTTT. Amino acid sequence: CATGKGAGNTIYF. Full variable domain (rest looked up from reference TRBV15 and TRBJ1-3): DAMVIQNPRYQVTQFGKPVTLSCSQTLNHNVMYWYQQKSSQAPKLLFHYYDKDFNNEADTPDNFQSRRPNTSFCFLDIRSPGLGDTAMYLCATGKGAGNTIYFGEGSWLTVV.